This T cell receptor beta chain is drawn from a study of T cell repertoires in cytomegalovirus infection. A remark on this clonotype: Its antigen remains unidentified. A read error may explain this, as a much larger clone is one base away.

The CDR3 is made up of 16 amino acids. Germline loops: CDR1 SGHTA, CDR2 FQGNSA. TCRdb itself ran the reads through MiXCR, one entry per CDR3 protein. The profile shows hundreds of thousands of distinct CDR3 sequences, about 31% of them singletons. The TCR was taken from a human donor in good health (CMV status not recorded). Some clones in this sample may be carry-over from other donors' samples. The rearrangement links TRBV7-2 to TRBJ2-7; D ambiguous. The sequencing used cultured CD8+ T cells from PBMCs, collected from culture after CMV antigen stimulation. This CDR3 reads CAGSVEGSRNYYEQYF. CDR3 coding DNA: TGTGCCGGCAGCGTAGAAGGGTCCCGGAACTACTACGAGCAGTACTTC.